The clone carrying this TCR beta chain was seen ten or more times. Its antigen is undetermined. This sample was taken from a study of Graves' ophthalmopathy and Graves' hyperthyroidism. Germline V gene sequence: CDR1 MDHEN, CDR2 SYDVKM. Trimming cost V 4 bases and J 2 bases; bases outside gene matches: 2. The CDR3 length is 14 residues. General study points: Blood was where most expanded thyroid clonotypes above 0.001 frequency also turned up.

TCR beta CDR3 regions were amplified from RNA transcripts. First-round RT-PCR employed HTBI primers, with a second-round multiplex PCR after it. TCRdb ran MiXCR on the multiplex PCR reads and lists one entry per CDR3 protein. This table has about 210,000 distinct CDR3 sequences, 25% to 30% appearing once. Other autoimmune diseases, uncontrolled infections, pregnancy and lactation each led to patient exclusion. The authors isolated PBMCs from around 10 ml of fresh peripheral blood. This TCR came from a man over 45 with Graves' ophthalmopathy. The specimen sequenced was peripheral blood. This sequence joins TRBV28 and TRBJ1-2; TRBD1 matches at 9 bases. The CDR3 sequence is CASSSGQGNYGYTF. The CDR3, as DNA: TGTGCCAGCAGTTCCGGACAGGGGAACTATGGCTACACCTTC.